Sequencing of this T cell receptor (beta chain) was carried out in a study of blood T cells in healthy people across ages. Study-level background: Capturing about one barcoded beta molecule per two T cells was achieved by template switching. Study-wide findings and caveats: In long-lived donors, naive CD4+ cell counts and diversity exceeded those of aged donors.

Using a J-beta primer mix together with a sample-barcoded 5' primer, a second PCR was run for roughly 7 to 11 cycles. Individual samples furnished no less than 3 million CDR3-containing paired-end reads apiece. TCRdb fed the 5' RACE reads into MiXCR, producing one record per CDR3 protein. The sample yields 1.8 million or so distinct CDR3 sequences, about 39% seen once. The germline CDR1 and CDR2 sequences are SGHDN and FVKESK. This CDR3 contains 16 residues. V was clipped by 1 base and J by 4 bases, with 16 bases between them. The sample holds a few counts of this clonotype. Its specificity is unknown.

The TCR comes from a human donor in good health. What was sequenced was blood. The rearrangement joins TRBV14 to TRBJ1-2; D not resolved. Written as DNA, the CDR3 is TGTGCCAGCAGCCAAGCCTCGTTTAGGCGGATCTATGGCTACACCTTC. Translation gives CASSQASFRRIYGYTF. Together with reference TRBV14 and TRBJ1-2, the CDR3 gives the full variable domain: EAGVTQFPSHSVIEKGQTVTLRCDPISGHDNLYWYRRVMGKEIKFLLHFVKESKQDESGMPNNRFLAERTGGTYSTLKVQPAELEDSGVYFCASSQASFRRIYGYTFGSGTRLTVV.